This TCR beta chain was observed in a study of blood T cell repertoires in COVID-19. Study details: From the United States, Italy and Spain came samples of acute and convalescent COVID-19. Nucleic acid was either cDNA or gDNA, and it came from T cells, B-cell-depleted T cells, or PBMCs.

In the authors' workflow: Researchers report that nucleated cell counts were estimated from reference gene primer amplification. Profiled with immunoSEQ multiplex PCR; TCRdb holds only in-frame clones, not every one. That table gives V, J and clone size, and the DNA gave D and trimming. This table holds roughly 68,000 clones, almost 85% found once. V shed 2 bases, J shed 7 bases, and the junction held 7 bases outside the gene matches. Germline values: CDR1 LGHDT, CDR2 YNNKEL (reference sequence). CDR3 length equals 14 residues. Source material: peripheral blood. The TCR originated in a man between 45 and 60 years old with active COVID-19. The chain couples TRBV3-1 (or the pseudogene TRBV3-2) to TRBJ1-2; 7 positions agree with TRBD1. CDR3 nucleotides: TGTGCCAGCAGCCAACTAGACAGGGACGGTGGCTACACCTTC. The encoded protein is CASSQLDRDGGYTF.